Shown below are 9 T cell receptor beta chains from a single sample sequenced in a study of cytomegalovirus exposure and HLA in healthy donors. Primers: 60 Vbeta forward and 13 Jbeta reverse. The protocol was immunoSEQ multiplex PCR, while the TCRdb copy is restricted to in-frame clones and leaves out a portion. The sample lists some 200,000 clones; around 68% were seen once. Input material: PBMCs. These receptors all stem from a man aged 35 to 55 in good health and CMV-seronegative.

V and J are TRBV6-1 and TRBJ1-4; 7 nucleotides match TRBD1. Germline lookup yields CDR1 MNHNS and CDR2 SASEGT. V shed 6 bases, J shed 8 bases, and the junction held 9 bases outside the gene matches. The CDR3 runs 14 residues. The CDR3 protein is CASSPRQGREKLFF. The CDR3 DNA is TGTGCCAGCAGCCCAAGACAGGGAAGGGAAAAACTGTTTTTT.

CDR3 protein: CAISESMDSNYGYTF. For the CDR3, the DNA is TGTGCCATCAGTGAGTCAATGGACTCTAACTATGGCTACACCTTC. The rearrangement joins TRBV10-3 to TRBJ1-2; D is uncertain. V dropped 0 bases and J dropped 0 bases, with 8 bases sitting between them. There are 15 residues in the CDR3. Germline CDR1 ENHRY, CDR2 SYGVKD.

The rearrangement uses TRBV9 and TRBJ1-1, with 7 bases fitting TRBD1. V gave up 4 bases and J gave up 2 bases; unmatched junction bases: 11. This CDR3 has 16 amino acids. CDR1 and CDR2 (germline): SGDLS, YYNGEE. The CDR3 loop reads CASSRVTGLANTEAFF. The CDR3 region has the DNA TGTGCCAGCAGCCGAGTGACAGGGCTTGCTAACACTGAAGCTTTCTTT.

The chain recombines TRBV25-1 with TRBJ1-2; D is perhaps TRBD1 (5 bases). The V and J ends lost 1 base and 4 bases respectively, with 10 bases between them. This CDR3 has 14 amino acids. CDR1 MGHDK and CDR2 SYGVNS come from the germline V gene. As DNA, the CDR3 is TGTGCCAGCAGTGAATTCAGGGAAGGCTATGGCTACACCTTC. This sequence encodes CASSEFREGYGYTF.

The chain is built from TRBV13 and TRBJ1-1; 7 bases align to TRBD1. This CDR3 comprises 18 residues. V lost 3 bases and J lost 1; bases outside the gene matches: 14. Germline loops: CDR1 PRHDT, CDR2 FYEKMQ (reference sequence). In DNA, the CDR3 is TGTGCCAGCAGCTTGTTCCGGGCAGGGGGAGGAAGGAACACTGAAGCTTTCTTT. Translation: CASSLFRAGGGRNTEAFF.

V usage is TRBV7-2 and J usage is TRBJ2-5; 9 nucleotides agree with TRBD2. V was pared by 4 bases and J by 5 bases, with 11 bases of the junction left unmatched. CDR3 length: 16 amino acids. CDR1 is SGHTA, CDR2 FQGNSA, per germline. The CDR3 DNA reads TGTGCCAGCAGCTCTCCGTCCTTAGCGGGAGCGGAGACCCAGTACTTC. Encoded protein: CASSSPSLAGAETQYF.

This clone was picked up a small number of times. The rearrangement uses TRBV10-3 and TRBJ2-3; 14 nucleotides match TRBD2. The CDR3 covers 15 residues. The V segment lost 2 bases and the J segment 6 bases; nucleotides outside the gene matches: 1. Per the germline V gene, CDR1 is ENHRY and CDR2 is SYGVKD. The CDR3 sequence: CAISEGLAGGDTQYF. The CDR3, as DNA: TGTGCCATCAGTGAGGGACTAGCGGGAGGCGATACGCAGTATTTT.

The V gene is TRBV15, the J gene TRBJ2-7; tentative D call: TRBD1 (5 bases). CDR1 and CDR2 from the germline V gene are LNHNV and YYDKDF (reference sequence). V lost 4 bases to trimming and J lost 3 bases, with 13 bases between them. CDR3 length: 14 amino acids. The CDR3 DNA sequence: TGTGCCACCAGCAAAGGACAAATCGGCTACGAGCAGTACTTC. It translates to CATSKGQIGYEQYF.

Here the CDR3 DNA reads TGTGCCAGCAGTTTGCTCCCCGAGGCCTATGGCTACACCTTC. Protein: CASSLLPEAYGYTF. The chain combines TRBV27 with TRBJ1-2; D is unresolved. V was shortened by 3 bases and J by 4 bases, with 12 bases between the two germline ends. The CDR3 spans 14 residues. The V gene's germline CDR1 is MNHEY and CDR2 SMNVEV (reference sequence).